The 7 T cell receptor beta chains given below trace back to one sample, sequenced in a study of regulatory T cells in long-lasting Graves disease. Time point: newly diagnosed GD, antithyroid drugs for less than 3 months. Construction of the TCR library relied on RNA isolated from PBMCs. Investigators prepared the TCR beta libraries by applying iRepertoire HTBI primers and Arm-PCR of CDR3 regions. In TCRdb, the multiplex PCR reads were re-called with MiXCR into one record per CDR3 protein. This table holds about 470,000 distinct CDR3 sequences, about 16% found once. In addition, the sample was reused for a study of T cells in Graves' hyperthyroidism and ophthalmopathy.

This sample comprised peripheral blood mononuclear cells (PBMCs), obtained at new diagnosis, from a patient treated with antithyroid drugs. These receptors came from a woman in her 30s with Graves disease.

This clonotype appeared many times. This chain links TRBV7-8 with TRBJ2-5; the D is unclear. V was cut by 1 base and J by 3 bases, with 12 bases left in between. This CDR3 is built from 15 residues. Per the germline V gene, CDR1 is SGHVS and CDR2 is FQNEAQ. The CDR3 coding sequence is TGTGCCAGCAGCTTAGAGGCGGCGCTAGAAGAGACCCAGTACTTC. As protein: CASSLEAALEETQYF.

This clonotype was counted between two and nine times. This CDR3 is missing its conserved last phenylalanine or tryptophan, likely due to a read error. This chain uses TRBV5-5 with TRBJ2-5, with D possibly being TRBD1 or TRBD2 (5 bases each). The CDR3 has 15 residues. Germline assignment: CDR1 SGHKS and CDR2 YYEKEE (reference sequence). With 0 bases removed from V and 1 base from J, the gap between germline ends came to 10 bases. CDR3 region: CASSLGGTIQETQYL. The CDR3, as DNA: TGTGCCAGCAGCTTGGGAGGGACCATCCAAGAGACCCAGTACCTC.

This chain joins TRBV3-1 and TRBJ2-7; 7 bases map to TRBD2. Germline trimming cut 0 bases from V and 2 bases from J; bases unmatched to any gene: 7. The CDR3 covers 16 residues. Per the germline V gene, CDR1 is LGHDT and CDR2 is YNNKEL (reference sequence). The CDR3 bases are TGTGCCAGCAGCCAAGATTCAGGACTAGTCGCCTACGAGCAGTACTTC. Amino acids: CASSQDSGLVAYEQYF.

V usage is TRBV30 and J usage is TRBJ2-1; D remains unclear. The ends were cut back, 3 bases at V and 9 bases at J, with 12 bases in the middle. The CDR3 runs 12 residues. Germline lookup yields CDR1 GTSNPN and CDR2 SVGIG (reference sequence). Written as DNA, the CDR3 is TGTGCCTGGAGCGCCGGGTGGCCTGAGCAGTTCTTC. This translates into CAWSAGWPEQFF. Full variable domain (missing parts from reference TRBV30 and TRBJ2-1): SQTIHQWPATLVQPVGSPLSLECTVEGTSNPNLYWYRQAAGRGLQLLFYSVGIGQISSEVPQNLSASRPQDRQFILSSKKLLLSDSGFYLCAWSAGWPEQFFGPGTRLTVL.

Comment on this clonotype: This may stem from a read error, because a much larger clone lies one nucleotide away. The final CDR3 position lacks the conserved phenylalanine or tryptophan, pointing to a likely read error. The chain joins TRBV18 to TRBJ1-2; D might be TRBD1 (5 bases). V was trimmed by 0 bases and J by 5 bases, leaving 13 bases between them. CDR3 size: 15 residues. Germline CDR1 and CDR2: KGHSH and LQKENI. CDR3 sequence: CASSPPRGAAYGYTS. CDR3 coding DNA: TGTGCCAGCTCACCACCGAGGGGCGCAGCTTATGGCTACACCTCC.

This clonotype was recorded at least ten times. CDR3 amino acids: CSVRHSTTQETQYF. The CDR3 bases are TGCAGCGTTCGCCATAGCACCACCCAAGAGACCCAGTACTTC. The J gene is TRBJ2-5, the V gene TRBV29-1; the D is unclear. The CDR3 is 14 amino acids. Germline V gene data show CDR1 as SQVTM and CDR2 as ANQGSEA. V lost 5 bases to trimming and J lost 1 base, with 14 bases between them. Filled out from reference TRBV29-1 and TRBJ2-5, the complete variable domain reads SAVISQKPSRDICQRGTSLTIQCQVDSQVTMMFWYRQQPGQSLTLIATANQGSEATYESGFVIDKFPISRPNLTFSTLTVSNMSPEDSSIYLCSVRHSTTQETQYFGPGTRLLVL.

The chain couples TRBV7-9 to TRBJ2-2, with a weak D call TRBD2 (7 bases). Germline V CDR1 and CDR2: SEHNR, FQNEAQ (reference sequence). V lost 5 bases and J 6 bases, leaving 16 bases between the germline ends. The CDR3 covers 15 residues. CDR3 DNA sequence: TGTGCCAGCAGCCGACTCGGGGGGCCGGCCGGGGAGCTGTTTTTT. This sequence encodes CASSRLGGPAGELFF.